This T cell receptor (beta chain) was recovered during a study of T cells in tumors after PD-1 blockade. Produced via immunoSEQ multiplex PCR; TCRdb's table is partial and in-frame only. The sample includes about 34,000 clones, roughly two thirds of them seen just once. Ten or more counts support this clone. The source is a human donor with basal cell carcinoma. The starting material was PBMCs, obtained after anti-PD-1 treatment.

The CDR3 reads CATSGFRDGIFYEQYF. DNA for the CDR3: TGTGCCACCAGCGGATTCCGGGACGGAATATTCTACGAGCAGTACTTC. This chain uses TRBV15 with TRBJ2-7; D might be TRBD1 or TRBD2, each matching 5 bases. The CDR3 extends over 16 amino acids. The V gene's germline CDR1 is LNHNV and CDR2 YYDKDF (reference sequence). V shed 5 bases and J shed 3 bases, with 20 bases lying between them.